This TCR beta chain stems from a study of alternative splicing in chronic myeloid leukemia remission (dated by TCRdb to about 2020). Broadly, across the study: RNA sequencing was used to profile peripheral blood from chronic-phase CML patients at diagnosis and at remission, and the results were compared with those from healthy donors. The RESIST (imatinib), ENESTxtnd (nilotinib) and PINNACLE (nilotinib plus pegylated interferon) trials supplied 10 or so diagnostic specimens along with matched remission specimens. The median age was about 52 years at diagnosis, about 60 at remission and 35 to 40 for the healthy controls. Trial diagnostic specimens were total leukocytes from peripheral blood collected in EDTA. The French Persistem study contributed nine CML samples, of which seven were diagnostic and two were matched remission samples. Female/male counts were 11/5 for diagnosis samples, 8/3 for remission samples and 2/4 for controls. Trizol was used to extract total RNA from peripheral blood mononuclear cells of diagnosis, remission and control samples. The paper's findings and limits, for the study overall: Blood cell composition varied strongly between timepoints, moving from enrichment of myeloid progenitors at diagnosis to enrichment of mature lymphoid cells at remission. At remission, blood cell composition had been reconfigured so that it resembled normal controls enriched in lymphoid cells.

The CDR3 measures 14 amino acids from cysteine to phenylalanine. DNA is not on record. According to the germline V gene, CDR1 reads KGHSH and CDR2 reads LQKENI. Receptors were amplified or captured by bulk RNA-seq. The TruSeq Stranded RNA sample prep kit was used to generate libraries of poly-A-enriched mRNA from an input of about 1,000 ng total RNA. Each sample was sequenced in triplicate using paired-end sequencing on a HiSeq 2500. Each mate in the RNA-seq data had a read length of 125 nucleotides. The source study handled its data this way. Reads were trimmed and aligned to hg38 with STAR v2.7, with quality control by FASTQC, RSeQC and multiqc. Salmon 0.14.1 was used to quantify gene expression levels as transcripts per million (TPM). Principal component analysis suggested that trial, library batch, sequencing batch, treatment regimen and sex did not drive transcriptomic profiles. The reads went through TCRdb reprocessing, and each CDR3 protein sequence gets one entry with no DNA. In this record, the V and J calls reflect TCRdb's handling and not the investigators' own analysis. This sample's table carries some 70 distinct CDR3 sequences.

Remarks on this clonotype: The antigen it recognizes is unknown.

The time point label of this sample denotes: chronic-phase CML before TKI therapy (screening/day 1). About 17 CML patients made up the patient cohort, and matched post-remission samples were obtained for some of these patients. The sequence joins TRBV18 to TRBJ2-1; with no DNA, the TCRdb D assignment of TRBD2 cannot be verified. This sequence originates from an adult with chronic myeloid leukemia. The sequencing here drew on PBMCs or total blood leukocytes (not recorded which), taken at diagnosis. This receptor carries the CDR3 CASSPVSGEYEQFF.